The clone carrying this T cell receptor (beta chain) showed up just a few times. The data derive from a study of T-cell reconstitution after alpha-beta-depleted transplantation in children. As it was prepared, the TCRbeta library received unique molecular identifiers. TCRdb re-analysed the PCR reads in MiXCR, keeping a single row per CDR3 protein. Here the sample spans hundreds of thousands of distinct CDR3 sequences, about a sixth being singletons. Sample: PBMCs, mostly from graft donor cells, taken 360 days after TCRalphabeta/CD19-depleted stem cell transplant. The receptor's source is a male patient between 2 and 9 years old who had a stem cell transplant for acute lymphoblastic leukemia, so the T cells may come from the graft donor.

The CDR3 DNA is TGTGCCAGCAGCTTAGGGGCTAGCGGGAACTACGAGCAGTACTTC. The encoded protein is CASSLGASGNYEQYF. The chain employs TRBV7-2 and TRBJ2-7, with 9 positions matching TRBD2. Germline V gene data show CDR1 as SGHTA and CDR2 as FQGNSA. V shed 1 base and J 3 bases; nucleotides not matched to a gene: 4. The CDR3 consists of 15 residues.